This T cell receptor beta chain was found in a study of metastatic and nonmetastatic thyroid tumors. Study summary: Where malignant and benign thyroid patients were concerned, repertoires were compared across blood and tumor or nodule tissue. Broader study findings: It was reported that TCR beta diversity was significantly higher in malignant thyroid tumors than benign nodules, in blood and tumor.

This clone appeared many times. The antigen remains unidentified. This CDR3 contains 14 residues. The germline gives CDR1 SGHAT, CDR2 FQNNGV. V shed 7 bases, J shed 2 bases, and the junction held 7 bases outside the gene matches. Among the patients, none had received any treatment before thyroid surgery. Original processing methods: Using the CDR3 differences seen across clinicopathological groups, the authors built a distant-metastasis classifier for papillary thyroid cancer, which was meant to discriminate distant-metastatic patients. TCRdb reassembled clones from the PCR reads with MiXCR. What appears here as the V and J calls and clone size reflects TCRdb's work, not the paper's. The repertoire holds tens of thousands of clones, with about an eighth as singletons.

The sequenced sample was blood. V and J are TRBV11-2 and TRBJ2-5; TRBD1 agrees at 7 bases. The TCR sequence derives from a female donor with papillary thyroid cancer or a benign thyroid nodule (not recorded which). Some clones in this sample may be carry-over from other donors' samples. CDR3 residues: CASNPGTVQETQYF. The CDR3 nucleotides are TGTGCCAGCAACCCCGGGACAGTGCAAGAGACCCAGTACTTC.